What follows describes a single T cell receptor beta chain. This sample stems from a study of radiotherapy plus CTLA-4 blockade in lung cancer. Germline V gene lookup returns CDR1 MDHEN and CDR2 SYDVKM. Trimming removed 7 bases at V and 2 bases at J, with 6 bases between. The CDR3 is 13 residues long. Only in-frame clones appear in the TCRdb table, and some are missing; sequencing was by immunoSEQ multiplex PCR. The sample lists about 77,000 clones, roughly 80% occurring once. The V call is TRBV28, the J call TRBJ2-6; weak D call: TRBD2 (5 bases). This clonotype was sampled from a human donor with non-small cell lung cancer whose response to radiotherapy plus ipilimumab could not be evaluated. The sample here was peripheral blood, taken from a patient treated with radiotherapy plus ipilimumab. CDR3 loop: CASTGTGANVLTF. CDR3 DNA sequence: TGTGCCAGCACGGGGACTGGGGCCAACGTCCTGACTTTC.